Below, 28 T cell receptor beta chains from the same sample are listed, as sequenced in a study of T-cell memory formation after mild COVID-19 (dated by TCRdb to the early 2020s). The library was made by 5' RACE. Sequencing instrument: Illumina NovaSeq 6000. In-frame beta chains were kept once TCRdb had trimmed the public reads at Q25 with fastp and called clones with MiXCR. Entries are consolidated by CDR3 protein sequence, retaining the most common genes and DNA. Recorded for this sample are 250,000 to 350,000 distinct CDR3 sequences; 15% to 20% of them occurred a single time. The top ten constitute 22% of the sample. What was sequenced was PBMCs or a T cell subset sorted from them (not recorded which). These receptors all come from a young man who had mild COVID-19 (a few samples of this study predate the infection). The sample titles of this study are shuffled in the database, so cell type and time point are left out; the donor was told from shared clones.

This clonotype has a count of ten or more. V is TRBV4-3 and J is TRBJ2-1; D is perhaps TRBD2 (6 bases). Germline V gene lookup returns CDR1 LGHNA and CDR2 YSLEER. Trimming removed 3 bases from V and 10 bases from J, with 16 bases in between. The CDR3 is 14 amino acids. This CDR3 is CASSQETLGGEQFF. The CDR3 nucleotides read TGCGCCAGCAGCCAGGAGACACTGGGAGGCGAGCAGTTCTTC.

The chain joins TRBV2 to TRBJ1-2, with a possible D match to TRBD1 (6 bases). Germline-derived CDR1 and CDR2 are SNHLY and FYNNEI. This CDR3 region has 13 residues. V dropped 4 bases and J dropped 10 bases, with 16 bases sitting between them. The chain's CDR3 is CASSVEAGDDYTF. The CDR3 coding sequence is TGTGCCAGCAGTGTTGAGGCAGGGGACGACTACACCTTC.

The J gene is TRBJ1-2, the V gene TRBV6-2 or TRBV6-3, with a weak D call TRBD1 (6 bases). The CDR3 consists of 14 residues. Looked up from germline, CDR1 is MNHEY and CDR2 is SVGEGT. Deletions cut 4 bases from V and 6 bases from J, with 15 bases between. CDR3 DNA: TGTGCCAGCAGTTCCCTGACAGGCGAGGATGGCTACACCTTC. It specifies CASSSLTGEDGYTF.

This clonotype has just a few counts. V and J are TRBV5-5 and TRBJ1-2; 11 nucleotides match TRBD1. The CDR3 contains 15 residues. The J segment lost 4 bases and the V segment lost 5 bases, leaving 7 bases of the junction unmatched. The germline CDR1 and CDR2 sequences are SGHKS and YYEKEE (reference sequence). Written as DNA, the CDR3 is TGTGCCAGCAGGGAGGGACAGGGGGTTCCCTATGGCTACACCTTC. Translating gives CASREGQGVPYGYTF.

The chain combines TRBV6-5 with TRBJ2-3, with TRBD2 matching 11 bases. The CDR3 has 14 residues. Germline V gene data show CDR1 as MNHEY and CDR2 as SVGAGI. Germline trimming cut 8 bases from V and 3 bases from J; bases unmatched to any gene: 4. As DNA, the CDR3 is TGTGCCAGCGTCGGGACTAGCGGTACAGATACGCAGTATTTT. It yields the protein CASVGTSGTDTQYF.

V gene TRBV7-2 combines with J gene TRBJ2-7; 8 bases agree with TRBD2. Germline loops: CDR1 SGHTA, CDR2 FQGNSA. V lost 3 bases and J lost 4; bases outside the gene matches: 8. The CDR3 covers 15 residues. CDR3 sequence (DNA): TGTGCCAGCAGCTTCGCCGGGGGGGAAGAATACGAGCAGTACTTC. Amino acid sequence: CASSFAGGEEYEQYF.

The chain carries TRBV10-1 and TRBJ2-3, with TRBD2 matching 9 bases. CDR3 length equals 15 residues. Looked up from germline, CDR1 is WNHNN and CDR2 is SYGVQD (reference sequence). Trimming at V came to 3 bases and at J to 4 bases, leaving 5 bases not matched to a gene. In nucleotides, the CDR3 is TGCGCCAGCAGTGATCGGCGGGGGGGGCCAGATACGCAGTATTTT. This gives the protein CASSDRRGGPDTQYF.

V gene TRBV5-1 combines with J gene TRBJ1-1; D ambiguous. The germline gives CDR1 SGHRS, CDR2 YFSETQ. The CDR3 loop spans 14 amino acids. V was clipped by 1 base and J by 0 bases, with 7 bases between them. CDR3 coding DNA: TGCGCCAGCAGCTTGAACGGCATGAACACTGAAGCTTTCTTT. This sequence encodes CASSLNGMNTEAFF.

This clonotype has only a few counts. The chain is built from TRBV12-3 or TRBV12-4 and TRBJ2-6; possibly TRBD1 for D (6 bases). The CDR3 sequence is 18 residues long. V lost 3 bases, J lost 0 bases, and 15 bases lay in between. CDR3 residues: CASSFITGIVSGANVLTF. CDR3 DNA sequence: TGTGCCAGCAGTTTCATTACAGGGATAGTCTCTGGGGCCAACGTCCTGACTTTC.

This chain uses TRBV4-3 with TRBJ2-3; D is unresolved. The germline V and J ends were trimmed by 1 base and 6 bases, with 17 bases remaining between them. The CDR3 contains 16 residues. Germline CDR1 is LGHNA and CDR2 is YSLEER. CDR3 in amino acids: CASSQGGGRAPDTQYF. The CDR3 DNA sequence: TGCGCCAGCAGCCAAGGGGGTGGTAGGGCCCCGGATACGCAGTATTTT.

This clonotype turned up a few times. The chain combines TRBV20-1 with TRBJ2-1; 7 positions match TRBD2. Looked up from germline, CDR1 is DFQATT and CDR2 is SNEGSKA (reference sequence). The V gene end was trimmed by 0 bases and the J gene end by 10 bases; junction bases not matched to a gene: 9. CDR3 length equals 14 residues. CDR3 protein: CSARDLWEGKEQFF. In DNA, the CDR3 is TGCAGTGCTAGAGATCTTTGGGAGGGGAAAGAGCAGTTCTTC.

This clonotype was seen at least ten times. A junction end diverges from the germline sequence, so it may reflect a read error. The V call is TRBV7-3, the J call TRBJ1-1; TRBD1 aligns across 10 bases. Germline assignment: CDR1 SGHTA and CDR2 FQGTGA. The CDR3 loop spans 14 amino acids. The CDR3 protein is CASSSTGGNTEAFF. The DNA of the CDR3 is TGCGCCAGCAGCTCGACAGGGGGCAACACTGAAGCTTTCTTT.

A word on this clonotype: This may come from a read error, since a much larger clone is one base off. The genes are TRBV6-1 and TRBJ1-5; the D is unclear. CDR1 is MNHNS, CDR2 SASEGT, per germline. This CDR3 is built from 13 residues. Deletions cut 6 bases from V and 0 bases from J, with 6 bases between. CDR3 protein: CASREGSNQPQHF. CDR3 nucleotides: TGTGCCAGCAGAGAGGGTAGCAATCAGCCCCAGCATTTT.

This clonotype showed up just a few times. This chain links TRBV7-2 with TRBJ1-6; TRBD1 agrees at 7 bases. Germline trimming cut 4 bases from V and 7 bases from J; bases unmatched to any gene: 4. Germline V gene lookup returns CDR1 SGHTA and CDR2 FQGNSA. The length of the CDR3 is 14 residues. CDR3 residues: CASSYRGGNSPLHF. For the CDR3, the DNA is TGTGCCAGCAGCTACAGGGGAGGAAATTCACCCCTCCACTTT.

This clonotype showed up just a few times. The chain joins TRBV7-3 to TRBJ2-3, with D perhaps assigned TRBD1 or TRBD2 (5 bases each). The V gene lost 5 bases and the J gene lost 3 bases, with 9 bases spanning the gap. CDR1 SGHTA and CDR2 FQGTGA come from the germline V gene. CDR3 size: 13 residues. This CDR3 is CASSRGRTDTQYF. Here the CDR3 DNA reads TGTGCCAGCAGCCGGGGCAGGACAGATACGCAGTATTTT.

This clonotype was observed at least ten times. The chain recombines TRBV7-2 with TRBJ2-2; 9 nucleotides match TRBD1. J gave up 5 bases and V 3 bases, and 4 bases lay outside the gene matches. This CDR3 has 15 amino acids. In germline, CDR1 is SGHTA, CDR2 FQGNSA. The CDR3 coding sequence is TGTGCCAGCAGCTTCGGGACAGGGACTACCGGGGAGCTGTTTTTT. This encodes CASSFGTGTTGELFF.

This clonotype was seen a handful of times. The chain carries TRBV18 and TRBJ1-1; D is uncertain. V lost 2 bases and J 0 bases, leaving 13 bases between the germline ends. The CDR3 sequence is 16 residues long. Germline values: CDR1 KGHSH, CDR2 LQKENI. The CDR3 DNA follows: TGTGCCAGCTCACCAGAGAACTGGTACATGAACACTGAAGCTTTCTTT. Protein sequence: CASSPENWYMNTEAFF.

CDR3 sequence: CSARDVGEQYV. CDR3 DNA: TGCAGTGCTAGAGACGTGGGTGAGCAGTACGTC. The gene calls are TRBV20-1 and TRBJ2-7; D unresolved. V gave up 0 bases and J gave up 7 bases, with 7 bases separating them. Germline loops: CDR1 DFQATT, CDR2 SNEGSKA (reference sequence). The CDR3 extends over 11 amino acids.

CDR3 DNA sequence: TGTGCCAGCAGCTCCCAGCGAGGGACTCATACGCAGTATTTT. This sequence encodes CASSSQRGTHTQYF. The chain is built from TRBV7-6 and TRBJ2-3, with a tentative D call TRBD2 (6 bases). CDR3 length equals 14 residues. The V gene's germline CDR1 is SGHVS and CDR2 FNYEAQ. V lost 4 bases and J 7 bases, leaving 15 bases between the germline ends.

This clonotype occurred many times. CDR3: CASSLYPTPAYEQYF. CDR3 nucleotide sequence: TGCGCCAGCAGCTTGTACCCGACCCCTGCATACGAGCAGTACTTC. The V gene is TRBV5-1, the J gene TRBJ2-7; D gene ambiguous. Germline V gene sequence: CDR1 SGHRS, CDR2 YFSETQ. Trimming pared 1 base from V and 4 bases from J, leaving 15 bases between. The CDR3 length is 15 residues. The whole variable domain, remainder taken from reference TRBV5-1 and TRBJ2-7, is KAGVTQTPRYLIKTRGQQVTLSCSPISGHRSVSWYQQTPGQGLQFLFEYFSETQRNKGNFPGRFSGRQFSNSRSEMNVSTLELGDSALYLCASSLYPTPAYEQYFGPGTRLTVT.

The sample holds a few counts of this clonotype. V is TRBV2 and J is TRBJ2-1; D may be TRBD2 (5 bases). Germline CDR1 and CDR2: SNHLY and FYNNEI. The V end lost 4 bases, the J end lost 8 bases, and 12 bases lay between the germline ends. The CDR3 has 13 residues. CDR3 sequence: CASSVLAIYEQFF. The CDR3 DNA is TGTGCCAGCAGTGTCCTAGCTATTTATGAGCAGTTCTTC.

The chain employs TRBV30 and TRBJ1-1; TRBD1 matches 8 bases. V was pared by 2 bases and J by 2 bases, with 7 bases of the junction left unmatched. CDR1 is GTSNPN and CDR2 is SVGIG in the germline V gene (reference sequence). The CDR3 totals 15 residues. The DNA of the CDR3 is TGTGCCTGGAGTCCGTCAGGGGGCAGAAACACTGAAGCTTTCTTT. Its translation: CAWSPSGGRNTEAFF.

This clonotype has a handful of counts. This sequence joins TRBV5-1 and TRBJ2-5; a weak D match, TRBD2 (6 bases). The germline V and J ends were trimmed by 0 bases and 5 bases, with 14 bases remaining between them. This CDR3 has 15 amino acids. Germline CDR1 reads SGHRS; CDR2 reads YFSETQ. The CDR3 DNA reads as TGCGCCAGCAGCTTGGATCCGGGAGAATGGGAGACCCAGTACTTC. As protein: CASSLDPGEWETQYF.

This chain uses TRBV6-5 with TRBJ2-5; D gene ambiguous. The CDR3 is 13 residues long. With 7 bases removed from V and 5 bases from J, the gap between germline ends came to 14 bases. Germline CDR1 reads MNHEY; CDR2 reads SVGAGI. In DNA form, the CDR3 reads TGTGCCAGCACCTACGACGGTGGCGAGACCCAGTACTTC. Its protein product is CASTYDGGETQYF.

The chain combines TRBV6-5 with TRBJ1-1, with D unclear. V shed 8 bases and J shed 1 base, with 11 bases lying between them. Germline V gene lookup returns CDR1 MNHEY and CDR2 SVGAGI. The CDR3 has 13 residues. In DNA form, the CDR3 reads TGTGCCAGCGGGAGGAGATCGAACACTGAAGCTTTCTTT. It specifies CASGRRSNTEAFF.

This clonotype was detected only a few times. The chain combines TRBV7-6 with TRBJ2-5; D is possibly TRBD1 (6 bases). Germline-derived CDR1 and CDR2 are SGHVS and FNYEAQ. The CDR3 covers 14 residues. The V and J ends lost 5 bases and 0 bases respectively, with 10 bases between them. CDR3 loop: CASSLQGNQETQYF. In DNA, the CDR3 is TGTGCCAGCAGCCTACAGGGTAACCAAGAGACCCAGTACTTC.

This clonotype has just a few counts. V gene TRBV9 combines with J gene TRBJ2-3, with 8 bases aligning to TRBD2. The CDR3 runs 20 residues. V was pared by 0 bases and J by 4 bases, with 19 bases of the junction left unmatched. Germline V gene data show CDR1 as SGDLS and CDR2 as YYNGEE. The CDR3 DNA reads as TGTGCCAGCAGCGTAGCTTCCAGCGGGGGACACCTTGCGGGGGCAGATACGCAGTATTTT. Translated: CASSVASSGGHLAGADTQYF.

The table lists this clonotype with a few counts. This chain connects TRBV7-2 to TRBJ2-5; D not resolved. The CDR3 contains 17 residues. V was pared by 0 bases and J by 1 base, with 15 bases between. CDR1 and CDR2 from the germline V gene are SGHTA and FQGNSA. The CDR3 protein is CASSLAAGGRIQETQYF. The CDR3 nucleotides read TGTGCCAGCAGCTTAGCGGCTGGTGGAAGGATCCAAGAGACCCAGTACTTC.